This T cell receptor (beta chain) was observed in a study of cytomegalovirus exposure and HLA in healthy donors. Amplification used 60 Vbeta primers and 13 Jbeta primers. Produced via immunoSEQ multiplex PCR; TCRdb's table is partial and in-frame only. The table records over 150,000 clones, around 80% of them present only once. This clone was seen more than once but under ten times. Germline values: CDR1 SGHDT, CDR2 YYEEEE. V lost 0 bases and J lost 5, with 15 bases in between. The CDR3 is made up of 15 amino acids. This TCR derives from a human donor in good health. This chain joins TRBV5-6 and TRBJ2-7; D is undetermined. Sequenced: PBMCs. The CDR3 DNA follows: TGTGCCAGCAGCTTGGAGGTTAGCCTGTCCCACGAGCAGTACTTC. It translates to CASSLEVSLSHEQYF.